These T cell receptor beta chains were read from a single sample in a study of blood T cell repertoires in COVID-19. Generated by immunoSEQ multiplex PCR, the TCRdb table keeps only in-frame clones and is missing some. This table holds tens of thousands of clones, about 84% found once. The sequenced sample was peripheral blood. The receptors were sampled from a man in his forties or fifties with active or convalescent COVID-19. The CDR3 runs from the conserved cysteine through the conserved F or W. A D gene is named only where the DNA matches it firmly. Expanded clones get a size class; other rows say once, few or many, or leave the size out.

D,V,size,J,CDR3,DNA
TRBD2,TRBV11-2,once,TRBJ2-7,CASSILAYGGSYEQYF,TGTGCCAGCAGCATACTAGCGTACGGTGGTTCCTACGAGCAGTACTTC
-,TRBV4-1,-,TRBJ2-3,CASSQVWPDTQYF,TGCGCCAGCAGCCAGGTCTGGCCAGATACGCAGTATTTT
TRBD1,TRBV5-8,once,TRBJ1-4,CASSLGSGTANEKLFF,TGTGCCAGCAGCTTGGGATCCGGGACAGCTAATGAAAAACTGTTTTTT
-,TRBV19,-,TRBJ1-5,CASSAGVNQPQHF,TGTGCCAGTAGTGCCGGGGTGAATCAGCCCCAGCATTTT
-,TRBV6-4,-,TRBJ1-6,CASSRNPGFNNSPLHF,TGTGCCAGCAGCAGAAATCCCGGGTTTAACAATTCACCCCTCCACTTT
-,TRBV4-1,-,TRBJ1-2,CASSQEGKYNYGYTF,TGCGCCAGCAGCCAAGAGGGCAAGTATAACTATGGCTACACCTTC
-,TRBV29-1,few,TRBJ1-2,CSLDSRIDYGYTF,TGCAGCTTGGACAGTAGGATTGACTATGGCTACACCTTC
-,TRBV6-5,-,TRBJ2-1,CASSPRGFSYNEQFF,TGTGCCAGCAGTCCTCGGGGATTCTCCTACAATGAGCAGTTCTTC
TRBD2,TRBV5-5,-,TRBJ2-3,CASSLGIGLADSTDTQYF,TGTGCCAGCAGCTTGGGGATTGGACTAGCGGATAGCACAGATACGCAGTATTTT
-,TRBV11-3,-,TRBJ1-1,CASSLGGAGNTEAFF,TGTGCCAGCAGCTTAGGCGGGGCGGGGAACACTGAAGCTTTCTTT
TRBD2,TRBV28,few,TRBJ2-1,CASSTLAVPSYNEQFF,TGTGCCAGCAGTACCCTAGCGGTCCCCTCCTACAATGAGCAGTTCTTC
TRBD2,TRBV7-9,-,TRBJ2-7,CASSTSGSTYEQYF,TGTGCCAGCAGCACTAGCGGGAGTACCTACGAGCAGTACTTC
-,TRBV27,-,TRBJ1-3,CASSLSPRYGNTIYF,TGTGCCAGCAGTTTATCGCCCCGGTATGGAAACACCATATATTTT
-,TRBV21-1,-,TRBJ2-7,CASSKEGTGAQGNYEQYF,TGTGCCAGCAGCAAAGAAGGGACAGGGGCCCAGGGGAACTACGAGCAGTACTTC
-,TRBV28,-,TRBJ2-5,CASSPFRDKGMETQYF,TGTGCCAGCAGTCCATTCCGGGACAAGGGCATGGAGACCCAGTACTTC
-,TRBV7-9,-,TRBJ1-2,CASSLPYNYGYTF,TGTGCCAGCAGTTTACCTTATAACTATGGCTACACCTTC
-,TRBV12-2,-,TRBJ1-6,CAPKRLTALGSPLHF,TGTGCCCCGAAGCGCCTGACGGCCCTTGGTTCACCCCTCCACTTT
-,TRBV7-3,-,TRBJ2-7,CASSLHSNSYEQYF,TGTGCCAGCAGCTTACATTCTAACTCCTACGAGCAGTACTTC
-,TRBV7-3,-,TRBJ2-7,CASSSGSGFDEQYF,TGTGCCAGCAGCTCCGGTTCGGGGTTTGACGAGCAGTACTTC
TRBD1,TRBV9,few,TRBJ1-2,CASSVEGQGAYGYTF,TGTGCCAGCAGCGTAGAAGGACAGGGGGCATATGGCTACACCTTC
TRBD1,TRBV5-4,-,TRBJ1-6,CASSLDTGEASPLHF,TGTGCCAGCAGCTTGGATACAGGGGAGGCATCACCCCTCCACTTT
-,TRBV7-8,few,TRBJ2-7,CASSLGFGGQYEQYF,TGTGCCAGCAGCTTAGGCTTCGGGGGGCAGTACGAGCAGTACTTC
-,TRBV29-1,-,TRBJ1-2,CSVDGTGMGGYTF,TGCAGCGTTGACGGCACCGGGATGGGTGGCTACACCTTC
-,TRBV29-1,once,TRBJ1-4,CSASEGKLFF,TGCAGCGCCTCGGAGGGAAAACTGTTTTTT
-,TRBV7-2,-,TRBJ2-5,CASSLGHQETQYF,TGTGCCAGCAGCTTAGGGCACCAAGAGACCCAGTACTTC
TRBD1,TRBV28,-,TRBJ1-4,CASSAGTGDEKLFF,TGTGCCAGCAGCGCCGGGACAGGGGATGAAAAACTGTTTTTT
TRBD1,TRBV12-3/TRBV12-4,-,TRBJ1-2,CASSFGQGGYTF,TGTGCCAGCAGTTTTGGACAGGGGGGCTACACCTTC
-,TRBV27,-,TRBJ1-6,CASSYRAYSPLHF,TGTGCCAGCAGTTACAGGGCGTATTCACCCCTCCACTTT
-,TRBV28,-,TRBJ2-7,CASSPYALFPPEQYF,TGTGCCAGCAGCCCCTACGCCCTCTTCCCCCCCGAGCAGTACTTC
-,TRBV18,-,TRBJ2-1,CASSVRLDNEQFF,TGTGCCAGCTCAGTCCGGTTGGACAATGAGCAGTTCTTC
TRBD2,TRBV6-1,medium-sized,TRBJ2-1,CASSEEAGGYNEQFF,TGTGCCAGCAGTGAAGAAGCGGGAGGCTACAATGAGCAGTTCTTC
-,TRBV11-3,-,TRBJ2-5,CASSPSPVYQETQYF,TGTGCCAGCAGCCCCTCCCCCGTGTACCAAGAGACCCAGTACTTC
-,TRBV18,-,TRBJ2-1,CASCKENNEQFF,TGTGCCAGCTGTAAGGAGAACAATGAGCAGTTCTTC
-,TRBV7-2,-,TRBJ2-1,CASSLGFGTSFNEQFF,TGTGCCAGCAGCTTAGGGTTCGGGACTTCTTTCAATGAGCAGTTCTTC
TRBD2,TRBV7-2,-,TRBJ2-7,CASSLGGAGVREQYF,TGTGCCAGCAGCTTAGGGGGAGCGGGGGTGAGGGAGCAGTACTTC
-,TRBV2,-,TRBJ1-5,CASSESGLLIQPQHF,TGTGCCAGCAGTGAGTCAGGGCTTTTGATACAGCCCCAGCATTTT
TRBD2,TRBV27,-,TRBJ2-7,CASSFPAPIAGGNYEQYF,TGTGCCAGCAGTTTCCCGGCTCCAATAGCGGGGGGGAACTACGAGCAGTACTTC
-,TRBV5-1,-,TRBJ2-5,CASSPGEETQYF,TGCGCCAGCAGCCCCGGGGAAGAGACCCAGTACTTC
-,TRBV27,-,TRBJ2-1,CASSLPDSLSSYNEQFF,TGTGCCAGCAGTTTACCTGACTCATTAAGCTCCTACAATGAGCAGTTCTTC
-,TRBV6-5,-,TRBJ1-2,CASSPSQGIYYGYTF,TGTGCCAGCAGTCCTTCTCAGGGGATCTACTATGGCTACACCTTC
TRBD1,TRBV18,-,TRBJ1-6,CASSRDRGSNSPLHF,TGTGCCAGCTCCCGGGACAGGGGGTCTAATTCACCCCTCCACTTT
-,TRBV15,-,TRBJ2-5,CATSREVSPSLETQYF,TGTGCCACCAGCAGAGAAGTTTCCCCTAGCTTGGAGACCCAGTACTTC
-,TRBV7-9,-,TRBJ1-6,CASSTITESSYNSPLHF,TGTGCCAGCAGCACCATCACAGAGAGCTCCTATAATTCACCCCTCCACTTT